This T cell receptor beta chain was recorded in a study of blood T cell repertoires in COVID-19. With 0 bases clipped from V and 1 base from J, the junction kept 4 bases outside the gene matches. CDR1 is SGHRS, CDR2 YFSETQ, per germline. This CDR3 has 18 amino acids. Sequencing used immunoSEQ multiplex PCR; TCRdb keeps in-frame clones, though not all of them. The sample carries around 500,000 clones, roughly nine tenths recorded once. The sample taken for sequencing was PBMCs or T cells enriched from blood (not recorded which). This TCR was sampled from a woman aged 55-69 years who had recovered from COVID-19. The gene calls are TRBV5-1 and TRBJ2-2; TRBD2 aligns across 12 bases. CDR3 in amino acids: CASSLEATSGGNTGELFF. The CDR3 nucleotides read TGCGCCAGCAGCTTGGAGGCGACTAGCGGGGGGAACACCGGGGAGCTGTTTTTT.